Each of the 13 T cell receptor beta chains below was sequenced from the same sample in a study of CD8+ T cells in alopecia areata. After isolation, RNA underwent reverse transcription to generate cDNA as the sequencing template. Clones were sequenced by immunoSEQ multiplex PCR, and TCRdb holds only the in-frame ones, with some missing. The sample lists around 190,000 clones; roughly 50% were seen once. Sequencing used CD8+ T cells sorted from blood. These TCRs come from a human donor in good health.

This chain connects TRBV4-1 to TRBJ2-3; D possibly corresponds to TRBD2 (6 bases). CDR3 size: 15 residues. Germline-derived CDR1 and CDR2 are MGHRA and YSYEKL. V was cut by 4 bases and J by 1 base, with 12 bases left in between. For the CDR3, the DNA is TGCGCCAGCAGCCCGGGGGACTCGCGCACAGATACGCAGTATTTT. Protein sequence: CASSPGDSRTDTQYF.

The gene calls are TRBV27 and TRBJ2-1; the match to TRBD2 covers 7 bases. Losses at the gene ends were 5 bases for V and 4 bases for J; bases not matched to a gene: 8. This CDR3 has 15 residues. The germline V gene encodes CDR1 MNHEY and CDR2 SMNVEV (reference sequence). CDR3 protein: CASSPRGSGYNEQFF. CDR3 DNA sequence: TGTGCCAGCAGTCCCCGGGGTAGCGGGTACAATGAGCAGTTCTTC.

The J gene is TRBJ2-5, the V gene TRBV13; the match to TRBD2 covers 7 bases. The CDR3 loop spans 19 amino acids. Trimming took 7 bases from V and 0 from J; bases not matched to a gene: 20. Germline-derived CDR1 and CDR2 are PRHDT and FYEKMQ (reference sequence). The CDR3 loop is CASTQGSLAQAGDQETQYF. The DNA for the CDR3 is TGTGCCAGCACTCAGGGCAGCTTAGCTCAGGCGGGGGACCAAGAGACCCAGTACTTC.

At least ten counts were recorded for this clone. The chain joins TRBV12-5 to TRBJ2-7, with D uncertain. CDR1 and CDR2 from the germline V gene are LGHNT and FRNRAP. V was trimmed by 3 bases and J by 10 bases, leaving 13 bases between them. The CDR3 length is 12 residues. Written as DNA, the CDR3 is TGTGCTAGTGGTTTAGGCCAGCACGCCCAGTACTTC. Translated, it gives CASGLGQHAQYF.

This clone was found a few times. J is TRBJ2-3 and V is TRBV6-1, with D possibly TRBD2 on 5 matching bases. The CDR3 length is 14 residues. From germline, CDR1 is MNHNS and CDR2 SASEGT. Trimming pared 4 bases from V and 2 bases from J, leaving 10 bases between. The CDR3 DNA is TGTGCCAGCAGTGGGGGAGTGGACACAGATACGCAGTATTTT. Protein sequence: CASSGGVDTDTQYF.

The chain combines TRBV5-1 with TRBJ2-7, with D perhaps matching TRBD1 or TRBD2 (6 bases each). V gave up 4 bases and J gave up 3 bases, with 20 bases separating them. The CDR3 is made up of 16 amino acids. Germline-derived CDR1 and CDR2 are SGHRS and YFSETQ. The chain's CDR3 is CASSDGWDTGDYEQYF. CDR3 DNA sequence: TGCGCCAGCAGCGACGGCTGGGACACGGGAGACTACGAGCAGTACTTC.

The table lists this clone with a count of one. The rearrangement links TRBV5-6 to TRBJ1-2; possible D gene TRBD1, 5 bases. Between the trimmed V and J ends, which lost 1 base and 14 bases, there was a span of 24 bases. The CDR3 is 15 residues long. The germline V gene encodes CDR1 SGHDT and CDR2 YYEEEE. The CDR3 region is CASSLKLIGDSERTF. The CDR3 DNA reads TGTGCCAGCAGCTTGAAGTTGATTGGGGACTCCGAAAGGACCTTC.

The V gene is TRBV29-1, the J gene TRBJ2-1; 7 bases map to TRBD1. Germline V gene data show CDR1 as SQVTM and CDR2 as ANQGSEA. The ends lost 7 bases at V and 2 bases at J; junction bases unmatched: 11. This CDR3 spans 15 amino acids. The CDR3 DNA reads TGCAGCGCAGTAGGCCCAGGGGGTCCCTACAATGAGCAGTTCTTC. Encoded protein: CSAVGPGGPYNEQFF.

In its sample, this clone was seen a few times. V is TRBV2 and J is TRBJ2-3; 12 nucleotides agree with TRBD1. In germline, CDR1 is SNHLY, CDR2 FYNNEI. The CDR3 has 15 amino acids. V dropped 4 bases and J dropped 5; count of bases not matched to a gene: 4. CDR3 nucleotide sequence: TGTGCCAGCAGTGGGGACAGGGGGCGCATAGATACGCAGTATTTT. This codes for CASSGDRGRIDTQYF.

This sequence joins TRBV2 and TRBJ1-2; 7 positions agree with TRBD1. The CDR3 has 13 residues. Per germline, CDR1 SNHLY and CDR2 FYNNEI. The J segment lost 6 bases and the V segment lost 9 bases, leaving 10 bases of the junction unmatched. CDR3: CASSFPGGNGYTF. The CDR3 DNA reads TGTGCCAGTTCCTTCCCAGGGGGAAATGGCTACACCTTC.

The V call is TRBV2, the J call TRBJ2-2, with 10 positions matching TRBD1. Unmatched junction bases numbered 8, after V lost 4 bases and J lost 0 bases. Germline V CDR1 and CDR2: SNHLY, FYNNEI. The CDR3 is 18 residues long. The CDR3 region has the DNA TGTGCCAGCAGTGCCCCCCCGGGACAGGGGTCGAACACCGGGGAGCTGTTTTTT. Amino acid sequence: CASSAPPGQGSNTGELFF. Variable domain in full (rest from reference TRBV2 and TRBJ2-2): EPEVTQTPSHQVTQMGQEVILRCVPISNHLYFYWYRQILGQKVEFLVSFYNNEISEKSEIFDDQFSVERPDGSNFTLKIRSTKLEDSAMYFCASSAPPGQGSNTGELFFGEGSRLTVL.

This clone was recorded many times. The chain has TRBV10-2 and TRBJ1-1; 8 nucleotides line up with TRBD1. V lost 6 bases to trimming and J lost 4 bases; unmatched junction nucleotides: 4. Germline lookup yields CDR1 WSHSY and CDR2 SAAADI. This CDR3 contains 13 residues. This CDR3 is CASRVDRGTEAFF. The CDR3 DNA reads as TGCGCCAGCAGAGTTGACAGGGGCACTGAAGCTTTCTTT.

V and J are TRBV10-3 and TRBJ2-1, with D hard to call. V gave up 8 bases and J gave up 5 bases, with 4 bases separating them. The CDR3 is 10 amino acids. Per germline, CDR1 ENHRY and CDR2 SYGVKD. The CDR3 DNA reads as TGTGCCATCGGGAACAATGAGCAGTTCTTC. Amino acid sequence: CAIGNNEQFF.